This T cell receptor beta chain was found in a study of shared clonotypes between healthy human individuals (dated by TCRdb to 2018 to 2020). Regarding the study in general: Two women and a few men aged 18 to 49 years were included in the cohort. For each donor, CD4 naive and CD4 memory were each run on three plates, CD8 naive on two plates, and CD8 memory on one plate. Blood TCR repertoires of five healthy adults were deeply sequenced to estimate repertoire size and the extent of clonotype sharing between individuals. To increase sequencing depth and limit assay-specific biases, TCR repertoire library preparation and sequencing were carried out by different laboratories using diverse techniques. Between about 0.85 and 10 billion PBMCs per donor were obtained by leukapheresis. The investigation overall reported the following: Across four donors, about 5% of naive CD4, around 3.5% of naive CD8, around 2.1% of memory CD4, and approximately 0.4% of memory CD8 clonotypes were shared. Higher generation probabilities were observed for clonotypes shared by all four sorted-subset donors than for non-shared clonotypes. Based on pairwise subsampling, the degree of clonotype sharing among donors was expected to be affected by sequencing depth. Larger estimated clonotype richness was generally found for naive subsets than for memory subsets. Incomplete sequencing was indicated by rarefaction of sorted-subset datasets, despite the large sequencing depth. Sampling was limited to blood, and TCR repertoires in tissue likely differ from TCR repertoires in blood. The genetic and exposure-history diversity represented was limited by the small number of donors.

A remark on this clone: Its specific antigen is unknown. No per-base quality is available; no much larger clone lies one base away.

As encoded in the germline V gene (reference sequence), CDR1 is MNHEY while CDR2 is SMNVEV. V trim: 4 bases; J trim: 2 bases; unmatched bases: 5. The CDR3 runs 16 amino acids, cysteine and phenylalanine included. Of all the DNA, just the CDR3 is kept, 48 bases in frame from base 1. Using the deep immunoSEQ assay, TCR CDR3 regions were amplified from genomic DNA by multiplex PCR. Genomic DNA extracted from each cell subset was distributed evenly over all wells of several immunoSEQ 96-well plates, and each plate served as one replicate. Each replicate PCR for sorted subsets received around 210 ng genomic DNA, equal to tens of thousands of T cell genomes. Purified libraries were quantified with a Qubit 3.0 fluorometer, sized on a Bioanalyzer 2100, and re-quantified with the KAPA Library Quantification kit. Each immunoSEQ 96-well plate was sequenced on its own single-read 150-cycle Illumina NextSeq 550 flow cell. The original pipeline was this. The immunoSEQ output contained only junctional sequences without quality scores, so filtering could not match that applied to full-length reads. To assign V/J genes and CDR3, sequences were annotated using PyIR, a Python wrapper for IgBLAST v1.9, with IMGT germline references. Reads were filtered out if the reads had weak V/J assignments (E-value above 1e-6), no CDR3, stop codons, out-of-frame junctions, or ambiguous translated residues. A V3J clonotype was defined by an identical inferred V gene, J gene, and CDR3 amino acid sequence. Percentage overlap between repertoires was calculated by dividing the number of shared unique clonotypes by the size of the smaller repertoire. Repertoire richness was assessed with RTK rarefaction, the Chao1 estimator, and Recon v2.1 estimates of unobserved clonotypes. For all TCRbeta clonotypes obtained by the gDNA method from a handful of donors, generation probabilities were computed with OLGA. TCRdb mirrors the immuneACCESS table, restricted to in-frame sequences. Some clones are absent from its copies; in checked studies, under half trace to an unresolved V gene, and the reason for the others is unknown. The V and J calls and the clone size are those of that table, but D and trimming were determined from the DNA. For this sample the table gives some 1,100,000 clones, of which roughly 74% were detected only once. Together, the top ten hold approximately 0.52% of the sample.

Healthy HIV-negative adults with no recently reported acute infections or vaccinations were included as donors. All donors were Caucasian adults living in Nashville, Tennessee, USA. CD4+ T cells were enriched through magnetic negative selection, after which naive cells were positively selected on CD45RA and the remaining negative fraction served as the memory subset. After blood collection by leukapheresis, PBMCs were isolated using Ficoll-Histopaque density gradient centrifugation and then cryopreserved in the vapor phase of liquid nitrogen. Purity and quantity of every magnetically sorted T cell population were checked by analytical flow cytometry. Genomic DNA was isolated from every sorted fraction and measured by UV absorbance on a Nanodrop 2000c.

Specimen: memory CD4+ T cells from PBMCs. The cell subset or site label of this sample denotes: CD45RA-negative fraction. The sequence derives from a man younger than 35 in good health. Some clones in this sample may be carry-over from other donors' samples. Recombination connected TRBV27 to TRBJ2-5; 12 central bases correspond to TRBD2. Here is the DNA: TGTGCCAGCAGTTCCCCGACTAGCGGGAGACAAGAGACCCAGTACTTC. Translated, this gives CASSSPTSGRQETQYF.